The rows below give T cell receptor beta chains drawn from one sample of a study of human T cells and chemical hapten exposure. TCRdb re-called the RACE reads through MiXCR, storing one row per CDR3 protein. The sample carries 180,000 or so distinct CDR3 sequences, more than 14% recorded once. The input for sequencing was whole blood, taken in connection with sensitization to the hapten diphenylcyclopropenone (DPC). The receptors shown here come from a woman aged 25 to 45 with alopecia areata. Some clones in this sample may be carry-over from other donors' samples. CDR3s include the opening cysteine and the closing phenylalanine or tryptophan. A D gene is named only where the DNA matches it firmly. Clone size, where shown, is once, few, many, or a class for clones that have expanded.

DNA	CDR3	J	D	V	length	size
TGCGCCAGCAGCTTGGCAGAGCGGGGGCCCACCGGGGAGCTGTTTTTT	CASSLAERGPTGELFF	TRBJ2-2	TRBD2	TRBV5-1	16	-
TGCAGTGCTAGTATTCTAGAAACAGATACGCAGTATTTT	CSASILETDTQYF	TRBJ2-3	-	TRBV20-1	13	many
TGTGCCAGCAGTGAACTAGCTCAAGATACGCAGTATTTT	CASSELAQDTQYF	TRBJ2-3	-	TRBV2	13	-
TGCAGCGTTGAACCCTCGAACACTGAAGCTTTCTTT	CSVEPSNTEAFF	TRBJ1-1	-	TRBV29-1	12	-
TGTGCCAGCAGCCAAGTAGGGACCGGGATTTCTGGGGCCAACGTCCTGACTTTC	CASSQVGTGISGANVLTF	TRBJ2-6	-	TRBV3-1	18	-
TGTGCCAGCAGCGTAGACCCTAGCGGGGGGGCAAAAGATACGCAGTATTTT	CASSVDPSGGAKDTQYF	TRBJ2-3	TRBD2	TRBV9	17	many
TGTGCCACCAGCCTACAAGGGGCAGGCCCAGATACGCAGTATTTT	CATSLQGAGPDTQYF	TRBJ2-3	-	TRBV15	15	-
TGCAGTGCTATCTGGACAACCCTTGCAACTAATGAAAAACTGTTTTTT	CSAIWTTLATNEKLFF	TRBJ1-4	-	TRBV20-1	16	many
TGTGCCAGCAGCTTGCGAAGGGATTATTCACCCCTCCACTTT	CASSLRRDYSPLHF	TRBJ1-6	-	TRBV5-6	14	-
TGCGCCAGCAGCCAAGGACAATACACTGAAGCTTTCTTT	CASSQGQYTEAFF	TRBJ1-1	-	TRBV4-1	13	-
TGTGCCAGCAGTCACGGGGAGGACAGTCGCATGGGCAATCAGCCCCAGCATTTT	CASSHGEDSRMGNQPQHF	TRBJ1-5	-	TRBV28	18	-